Below, one T cell receptor (beta chain) is given with its context. Its antigen is unidentified. The record originates from a study of yellow fever vaccine responses in identical twins. Study-wide results and limits: The authors reported partly convergent, partly personalized vaccine responses in identical twins.

TCRdb re-called the RT-PCR reads through MiXCR, storing one row per CDR3 protein. The top ten clones hold less than 8.5% of a sample with 9,500 to 11,000 distinct CDR3 sequences, over 75% of them seen once. Germline V gene sequence: CDR1 SGHAT, CDR2 FQNNGV. With 1 base removed from V and 4 bases from J, the gap between germline ends came to 13 bases. CDR3 length: 15 amino acids. Sequenced here: T cells from blood (PBMCs), unsorted or a sorted subset (not recorded which), sampled before or after yellow fever vaccination (not recorded which). V usage is TRBV11-2 and J usage is TRBJ1-2; D is perhaps TRBD1 (5 bases). This clonotype originated in a woman between 18 and 29 years old who received the yellow fever vaccine. Written as DNA, the CDR3 is TGTGCCAGCAGCTTAGTCCAGGGATGGAGCTATGGCTACACCTTC. This codes for CASSLVQGWSYGYTF. Full variable domain (rest looked up from reference TRBV11-2 and TRBJ1-2): EAGVAQSPRYKIIEKRQSVAFWCNPISGHATLYWYQQILGQGPKLLIQFQNNGVVDDSQLPKDRFSAERLKGVDSTLKIQPAKLEDSAVYLCASSLVQGWSYGYTFGSGTRLTVV.